The present T cell receptor (beta chain) was sequenced within a study of tumor-infiltrating lymphocytes in localized non-small cell lung cancer. As for the study in general: Tumor tissue and non-adjacent uninvolved lung came from each patient.

V gave up 7 bases and J gave up 3 bases, with 10 bases separating them. CDR3 size: 13 residues. Broader study findings: Only some patients had TCR sequencing, depending on available tissue. Tumors had more T cell infiltration than uninvolved lung, per TCRbeta sequencing and CD3 counts. Technical variation could not be separated from intratumor heterogeneity here.

The method was immunoSEQ multiplex PCR; TCRdb's version includes in-frame clones alone and lacks a portion of them. Of 11,000 or so clones in the sample, roughly 85% were seen once. A remark on this clone: The antigen is undetermined.

The chain recombines TRBV23-1 with TRBJ2-1, with a weak D call TRBD1 (5 bases). TRBV23-1 is placed among ORFs of uncertain function. This TCR was sampled from a human donor with non-small cell lung cancer. Sequences were obtained from uninvolved lung tissue not adjacent to the tumor. CDR3 sequence reads: CASTQGNYNEQFF. CDR3 nucleotides: TGCGCCAGCACGCAGGGAAACTACAATGAGCAGTTCTTC.